This T cell receptor beta chain was recorded in a study of human T cells and chemical hapten exposure. General study points: High-frequency TCRs, those above 1 in 1000, stayed the same after DPC sensitization. In comparison with controls, expanded TCRs gave rise to a significantly larger number of large CDR3 similarity clusters.

What the library attached to individual cDNA molecules were unique molecular identifiers. A single record per CDR3 protein comes from TCRdb applying MiXCR to the RACE reads. This table has 300,000 to 350,000 distinct CDR3 sequences, about 7% appearing once. As for time point: patch test 1, 2 weeks after DPC sensitization. Treatment denoted: therapeutic diphenylcyclopropenone sensitization with weekly scalp DPC. Participating donors were patients with alopecia, aged 18 to 70 years, considered appropriate candidates for DPC. A note on this clonotype: Its antigen is unknown.

The source material was whole blood, sampled in connection with sensitization to the hapten diphenylcyclopropenone (DPC). The origin of this receptor is a woman under 30 with alopecia areata. Some clones in this sample may be carry-over from other donors' samples.

CDR3 protein: CASSPAEGREEKLFF. The CDR3 DNA is TGCGCCAGCAGCCCGGCAGAGGGGAGGGAAGAAAAACTGTTTTTT. The chain is built from TRBV4-1 and TRBJ1-4; D possibly corresponds to TRBD1 (5 bases). CDR1 is MGHRA, CDR2 YSYEKL, per germline. This CDR3 region has 15 residues. The V gene lost 4 bases and the J gene lost 8 bases, with 17 bases spanning the gap.